A single sample gave rise to the 15 T cell receptor beta chains below, sequenced in a study of blood T cell repertoires in COVID-19 (dated by TCRdb to 2020 to 2021). The library was built by means of the immunoSEQ multiplex PCR assay. Here the immuneACCESS table is served through TCRdb, limited to in-frame sequences with V and J called. Missing clones are a known gap in these copies; in checked studies unresolved V genes cover under half, and the rest lacks a known reason. Within this sample are 200,000 to 250,000 clones, with almost 90% of them counted one time only. 1.5% of the sample is held by the ten biggest clonotypes. The sequenced sample consisted of peripheral blood. Receptors were obtained from a man aged 18 to 30 with active or convalescent COVID-19.

This sequence joins TRBV28 and TRBJ2-1; a weak D match, TRBD1 (6 bases). V lost 7 bases and J lost 3, with 13 bases in between. Germline V lookup: CDR1 MDHEN, CDR2 SYDVKM. The CDR3 is 14 amino acids. CDR3: CASTGQLYYNEQFF. In DNA, the CDR3 is TGTGCCAGCACCGGACAGCTTTACTACAATGAGCAGTTCTTC.

The chain has TRBV30 and TRBJ1-4; D is unresolved. V dropped 8 bases and J dropped 9 bases, with 13 bases sitting between them. Germline assignment: CDR1 GTSNPN and CDR2 SVGIG (reference sequence). The CDR3 totals 11 residues. The CDR3 spells CAQRFGQKLFF. The CDR3 coding sequence is TGTGCCCAGCGGTTCGGGCAAAAACTGTTTTTT.

The chain has TRBV7-9 and TRBJ2-1; D unresolved. The CDR3 contains 10 residues. V lost 4 bases to trimming and J lost 8 bases, with 3 bases between them. CDR1 and CDR2 from the germline V gene are SEHNR and FQNEAQ (reference sequence). The CDR3 DNA is TGTGCCAGCAGCTCTGATGAGCAGTTCTTC. Encoded protein: CASSSDEQFF.

The chain has TRBV5-4 and TRBJ2-7; 8 bases are shared with TRBD1. This CDR3 region has 16 residues. The V gene end was trimmed by 4 bases and the J gene end by 3 bases; junction bases not matched to a gene: 12. The germline gives CDR1 SGHNT, CDR2 YYREEE (reference sequence). CDR3 nucleotides: TGTGCCAGCAGCAACCTGACAGGGGTAAGGAACTACGAGCAGTACTTC. It is translated as CASSNLTGVRNYEQYF.

The rearrangement uses TRBV9 and TRBJ2-3; TRBD1 is a possible D gene (5 bases). V lost 0 bases, J lost 1 base, and 12 bases lay in between. The CDR3 consists of 16 residues. Germline loops: CDR1 SGDLS, CDR2 YYNGEE. The CDR3 region has the DNA TGTGCCAGCAGCGTAGGTCAGCTAGGGGGCACAGATACGCAGTATTTT. Translation: CASSVGQLGGTDTQYF.

The gene calls are TRBV30 and TRBJ1-5; maybe TRBD1 (6 bases). The V and J ends lost 0 bases and 2 bases respectively, with 14 bases between them. The CDR3 extends over 16 amino acids. The germline V gene has CDR1 GTSNPN and CDR2 SVGIG (reference sequence). The CDR3 region is CAWSVKGGFRNQPQHF. CDR3 DNA: TGTGCCTGGAGTGTAAAGGGGGGGTTTCGCAATCAGCCCCAGCATTTT.

The chain has TRBV6-5 and TRBJ2-7; no clear D. V was shortened by 3 bases and J by 0 bases, with 12 bases between the two germline ends. Per the germline V gene, CDR1 is MNHEY and CDR2 is SVGAGI. CDR3 length: 15 residues. For the CDR3, the DNA is TGTGCCAGCAGTTATAGTGTATTTGACTCCTACGAGCAGTACTTC. Amino acids: CASSYSVFDSYEQYF.

The chain uses TRBV11-3 and TRBJ1-1; TRBD1 might be the D (5 bases). Germline V gene lookup returns CDR1 SGHNT and CDR2 YENEEA. The CDR3 is 15 amino acids. V was cut by 2 bases and J by 4 bases, with 14 bases left in between. CDR3: CASSLRGDRGTEAFF. DNA for the CDR3: TGTGCCAGCAGCTTACGTGGGGATAGGGGCACTGAAGCTTTCTTT.

This chain links TRBV5-4 with TRBJ2-2; 9 nucleotides line up with TRBD1. Germline assignment: CDR1 SGHNT and CDR2 YYREEE (reference sequence). The V and J ends lost 0 bases and 5 bases, in that order; junction bases with no gene match: 8. The CDR3 has 17 residues. CDR3 in DNA: TGTGCCAGCAGCTTGGGGGGACAGGGCATCGAGACCGGGGAGCTGTTTTTT. Translating gives CASSLGGQGIETGELFF.

This clone was observed a single time. J is TRBJ1-2 and V is TRBV27; TRBD1 might be the D (5 bases). CDR3 length: 15 amino acids. V lost 4 bases and J lost 8, with 20 bases in between. Germline CDR1 is MNHEY and CDR2 is SMNVEV (reference sequence). This CDR3 reads CASSSARILHRGYTF. The CDR3 region has the DNA TGTGCCAGCAGTTCTGCACGAATCTTGCACAGGGGCTACACCTTC.

This clone has only one observation. One end of the junction varies from germline; a read error may be responsible. The chain has TRBV6-1 and TRBJ1-2; 7 nucleotides align to TRBD1. This CDR3 is built from 13 residues. From germline, CDR1 is MNHNS and CDR2 SASEGT. CDR3 sequence reads: CASREGGYYGYTF. CDR3 sequence (DNA): TGTGCCAGCAGGGAAGGGGGCTACTATGGCTACACCTTC.

The chain carries TRBV19 and TRBJ2-1, with 10 bases lining up with TRBD1. CDR1 and CDR2 from the germline V gene are LNHDA and SQIVND (reference sequence). The J segment lost 2 bases and the V segment lost 6 bases, leaving 7 bases of the junction unmatched. This CDR3 is built from 16 residues. Here the CDR3 reads CASRNLGQGAYNEQFF. For the CDR3, the DNA is TGTGCCAGTAGGAATTTAGGACAGGGGGCCTACAATGAGCAGTTCTTC.

The table lists this clone with a few counts. V gene TRBV2 combines with J gene TRBJ2-7; D possibly corresponds to TRBD1 (7 bases). Germline V lookup: CDR1 SNHLY, CDR2 FYNNEI. The V and J ends lost 7 bases and 1 base respectively, with 17 bases between them. The CDR3 is 15 residues long. CDR3 in amino acids: CASTKEAGGSYEQYF. CDR3 sequence (DNA): TGTGCCAGCACTAAAGAGGCAGGGGGGTCCTACGAGCAGTACTTC.

This chain connects TRBV11-3 to TRBJ2-1; D possibly corresponds to TRBD2 (6 bases). Trimming pared 1 base from V and 11 bases from J, leaving 12 bases between. CDR3 length: 13 amino acids. Germline V lookup: CDR1 SGHNT, CDR2 YENEEA. This chain's CDR3 is CASSLGRGMQQFF. The CDR3 DNA is TGTGCCAGCAGCTTAGGTCGCGGGATGCAGCAGTTCTTC.

The rearrangement uses TRBV28 and TRBJ1-6; D is ambiguous. This CDR3 comprises 16 residues. The V and J ends lost 8 bases and 0 bases respectively, with 14 bases between them. Looked up from germline, CDR1 is MDHEN and CDR2 is SYDVKM. CDR3 loop: CASLLSLSSYNSPLHF. As DNA, the CDR3 is TGTGCCAGCTTACTTTCCCTAAGCTCCTATAATTCACCCCTCCACTTT.